Following are 6 T cell receptor beta chains from one sample sequenced in a study of early T cells in non-severe SARS-CoV-2 infection. TCRdb independently ran MiXCR on the 5' RACE reads; one entry per CDR3 protein. This sample has fewer than 55,000 distinct CDR3 sequences, with around a tenth found just once. Specimen: whole blood. The origin of the receptors is an adult who was a healthcare worker with PCR-confirmed SARS-CoV-2 infection or an uninfected control (not recorded which).

This clonotype was detected many times. The chain employs TRBV14 and TRBJ2-1, with a tentative D call TRBD2 (5 bases). The CDR3 loop spans 17 amino acids. The germline V and J ends were trimmed by 4 bases and 2 bases, with 18 bases remaining between them. Germline V gene sequence: CDR1 SGHDN, CDR2 FVKESK. The CDR3 DNA is TGTGCCAGCAGCCGGGATCTTGTAGCGTTGGCCTACAATGAGCAGTTCTTC. Protein product: CASSRDLVALAYNEQFF. The variable domain in full, completed from reference TRBV14 and TRBJ2-1, reads EAGVTQFPSHSVIEKGQTVTLRCDPISGHDNLYWYRRVMGKEIKFLLHFVKESKQDESGMPNNRFLAERTGGTYSTLKVQPAELEDSGVYFCASSRDLVALAYNEQFFGPGTRLTVL.

This clonotype was counted many times. The V and J genes are TRBV5-6 and TRBJ1-2, with TRBD1 matching over 9 bases. The V gene end was trimmed by 2 bases and the J gene end by 4 bases; junction bases not matched to a gene: 9. The CDR3 contains 16 residues. CDR1 SGHDT and CDR2 YYEEEE come from the germline V gene. CDR3 bases: TGTGCCAGCAGCTTCCTCCCGGGACAGGGAGGCTATGGCTACACCTTC. Its protein product is CASSFLPGQGGYGYTF.

This clonotype was counted at least ten times. The genes are TRBV6-6 and TRBJ2-7; 8 bases line up with TRBD2. There are 12 residues in the CDR3. Germline CDR1 and CDR2: MNHNY and SVGAGI (reference sequence). V lost 5 bases to trimming and J lost 4 bases; unmatched junction nucleotides: 1. The CDR3 loop is CASSSGGYEQYF. CDR3 in DNA: TGTGCCAGCAGTAGCGGGGGATACGAGCAGTACTTC.

The table lists this clonotype with a few counts. The CDR3 sequence is CASSLWGSQETQYF. The CDR3 DNA reads TGTGCCAGCAGCTTATGGGGATCCCAAGAGACCCAGTACTTC. This sequence joins TRBV7-7 and TRBJ2-5; D is unresolved. Trimming removed 2 bases from V and 1 base from J, with 8 bases in between. Germline assignment: CDR1 SSHAT and CDR2 FNYEAQ (reference sequence). The CDR3 extends over 14 amino acids.

The chain employs TRBV9 and TRBJ2-2; maybe TRBD1 (6 bases). Trimming took 1 base from V and 4 from J, leaving 11 bases between them. Germline CDR1 is SGDLS and CDR2 is YYNGEE. CDR3 length: 15 amino acids. The CDR3 DNA follows: TGTGCCAGCAGCGTAATCGGGACAAGCACCGGGGAGCTGTTTTTT. As protein: CASSVIGTSTGELFF.

This clonotype came up many times. The V call is TRBV5-4, the J call TRBJ1-5; TRBD1 is a possible D gene (5 bases). There are 14 residues in the CDR3. Trimming cost V 0 bases and J 5 bases, with 9 bases left between them. CDR1 and CDR2 from the germline V gene are SGHNT and YYREEE (reference sequence). The CDR3: CASSLEGPDQPQHF. As DNA, the CDR3 is TGTGCCAGCAGCTTGGAGGGGCCTGATCAGCCCCAGCATTTT.